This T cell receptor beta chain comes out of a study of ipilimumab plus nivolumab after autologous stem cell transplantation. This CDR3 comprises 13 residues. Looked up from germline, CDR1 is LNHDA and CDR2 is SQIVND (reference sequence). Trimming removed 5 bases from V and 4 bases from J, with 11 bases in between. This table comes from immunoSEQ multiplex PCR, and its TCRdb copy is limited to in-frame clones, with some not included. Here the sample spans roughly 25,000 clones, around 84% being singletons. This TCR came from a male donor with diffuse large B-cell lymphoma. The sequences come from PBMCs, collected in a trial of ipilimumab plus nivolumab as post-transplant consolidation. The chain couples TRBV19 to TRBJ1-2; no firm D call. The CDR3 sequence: CASSPGIGYGYTF. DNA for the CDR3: TGTGCCAGTAGTCCCGGGATCGGCTATGGCTACACCTTC.